This T cell receptor beta chain was obtained from a study of regulatory T cells in long-lasting Graves disease. At the level of the study: Persistence in Graves' disease required over 5 years of antithyroid drugs plus positive TSH receptor antibodies. Study-wide points: Newly diagnosed patients had higher TCR diversity than persistent Graves' patients did.

Described time point: persistent/refractory GD, antithyroid drugs over 5 years with positive TRAb. RNA isolated from PBMCs was used to make the TCR library. Diagnosis followed American Thyroid Association guidelines for Graves' disease. CDR1 MDHEN and CDR2 SYDVKM come from the germline V gene. This CDR3 contains 13 residues. Trimming removed 1 base from V and 7 bases from J, with 7 bases in between. This clonotype has at least ten counts. Its target is not known. Arm-PCR of CDR3 regions and iRepertoire HTBI primers were used to build TCR beta libraries. In the original processing: Across all samples, roughly 60 TRBV segments and around 15 TRBJ segments were identified. TCRdb re-called the multiplex PCR reads with MiXCR, one entry per CDR3 protein. The authors' filters were not applied to this entry. The sample lists fewer than 450,000 distinct CDR3 sequences, 20% to 25% occurring once.

The origin of this receptor is a female donor with Graves disease. Here the sequenced sample was peripheral blood mononuclear cells (PBMCs), taken when the disease was refractory, from a patient treated with antithyroid drugs. The chain uses TRBV28 and TRBJ2-2; a weak D match, TRBD1 (5 bases). CDR3 region: CASSLSTVGELFF. In nucleotides, the CDR3 is TGTGCCAGCAGTTTATCGACAGTCGGGGAGCTGTTTTTT.